This is a list of T cell receptor beta chains from one sample in a study of T-cell memory formation after mild COVID-19. Each CDR3 protein is one row after TCRdb ran MiXCR on the 5' RACE reads. The sample records 550,000 to 650,000 distinct CDR3 sequences, roughly 17% being singletons. The sample consisted of PBMCs or a T cell subset sorted from them (not recorded which). These receptors originate from an adult woman who had mild COVID-19 (a few samples of this study predate the infection). Cell type and time point are not known. CDR3s include the opening cysteine and the closing phenylalanine or tryptophan. Fields, in order: V gene, D gene, clone size, J gene, CDR3 DNA, CDR3 protein. D genes are given only for firm matches. Size is stated for part of the rows, as once, few or many counts, or as a class when the clone is expanded.

V: TRBV7-3; D: .; size: many; J: TRBJ2-2; DNA: TGTGCCAGCAGCTTAAACGCCGGGAGTACGAACACCGGGGAGCTGTTTTTT; CDR3: CASSLNAGSTNTGELFF
V: TRBV29-1; D: TRBD2; size: .; J: TRBJ2-3; DNA: TGCAGCGTTGAAGCGCGGGGGGGAAACACGCAGTATTTT; CDR3: CSVEARGGNTQYF
V: TRBV9; D: TRBD1; size: few; J: TRBJ2-2; DNA: TGTGCCAGCAGCGTAGGCTCCAGGGGGTATACCGGGGAGCTGTTTTTT; CDR3: CASSVGSRGYTGELFF
V: TRBV6-2/TRBV6-3; D: TRBD1; size: few; J: TRBJ2-1; DNA: TGTGCCAGCAGTCGCCACGAGGGGACAGGGGCCAATGAGCAGTTCTTC; CDR3: CASSRHEGTGANEQFF
V: TRBV27; D: .; size: many; J: TRBJ1-5; DNA: TGTGCCAGCAGCCCCTATAGCAATCAGCCCCAGCATTTT; CDR3: CASSPYSNQPQHF
V: TRBV27; D: TRBD1; size: .; J: TRBJ2-1; DNA: TGTGCCAGCAGACCAACCGGGACAGGGGAACGAGAGCAGTTCTTC; CDR3: CASRPTGTGEREQFF
V: TRBV24-1; D: TRBD2; size: .; J: TRBJ2-7; DNA: TGTGCCACCAGTTCAGCAGCGGGAAGCTCCTACGAGCAGTACTTC; CDR3: CATSSAAGSSYEQYF
V: TRBV6-2/TRBV6-3; D: .; size: .; J: TRBJ1-1; DNA: TGTGCCAGCAGTTACTCGGAGGCGAACACTGAAGCTTTCTTT; CDR3: CASSYSEANTEAFF
V: TRBV29-1; D: .; size: .; J: TRBJ2-1; DNA: TGCAGCGTTGAAGTGGGAGGAAGAGGTAATGAGCAGTTCTTC; CDR3: CSVEVGGRGNEQFF
V: TRBV18; D: .; size: .; J: TRBJ1-1; DNA: TGTGCCAGCTCACCCTTATTGTCAGAGAACACTGAAGCTTTCTTT; CDR3: CASSPLLSENTEAFF
V: TRBV6-5; D: .; size: few; J: TRBJ1-2; DNA: TGTGCCAGCAGTTACGGTGGAGGGGACTATGGCTACACCTTC; CDR3: CASSYGGGDYGYTF
V: TRBV6-2/TRBV6-3; D: TRBD2; size: many; J: TRBJ2-2; DNA: TGTGCCAGCAGCTTACTTCGCGGGAGCACCGGGGAGCTGTTTTTT; CDR3: CASSLLRGSTGELFF
V: TRBV3-1; D: .; size: many; J: TRBJ2-7; DNA: TGTGCCAGCAGCCGAGCCAGGGACCCCGCCTACGAGCAGTACTTC; CDR3: CASSRARDPAYEQYF
V: TRBV5-1; D: TRBD1; size: few; J: TRBJ2-3; DNA: TGCGCCAGCAGCACAGGACAGGTAACAGATACGCAGTATTTT; CDR3: CASSTGQVTDTQYF
V: TRBV5-1; D: .; size: few; J: TRBJ2-7; DNA: TGCGCCAGCGGCCCTTCAGGCGAGCAGTACTTC; CDR3: CASGPSGEQYF
V: TRBV6-6; D: .; size: few; J: TRBJ1-1; DNA: TGTGCCAGTAAGGACTTACAGGGAACAAGCACTGAAGCTTTCTTT; CDR3: CASKDLQGTSTEAFF
V: TRBV6-5; D: TRBD1; size: many; J: TRBJ1-1; DNA: TGTGCCAGCAGTGACAGGGGAACTGAAGCTTTCTTT; CDR3: CASSDRGTEAFF
V: TRBV7-2; D: .; size: few; J: TRBJ1-1; DNA: TGTGCCAGCAGCTTAGGTTTGCAGGGGAGAGGGAAAGCTTTCTTT; CDR3: CASSLGLQGRGKAFF
V: TRBV9; D: .; size: .; J: TRBJ1-2; DNA: TGTGCCAGCAGCGGCTCAGCTAACTATGGCTACACCTTC; CDR3: CASSGSANYGYTF
V: TRBV6-5; D: TRBD2; size: few; J: TRBJ2-1; DNA: TGTGCCAGCAGTGACTTACTAGCGGGAGGGTGGAATGAGCAGTTCTTC; CDR3: CASSDLLAGGWNEQFF
V: TRBV27; D: .; size: .; J: TRBJ1-2; DNA: TGTGCCAGCGGGCCGGAGCGGGGAAGACTCCCTAACTATGGCTACACCTTC; CDR3: CASGPERGRLPNYGYTF
V: TRBV7-6; D: .; size: .; J: TRBJ2-2; DNA: TGTGCCAGCAGCTTAGCGCGGCTCCCCACGACCGGGGAGCTGTTTTTT; CDR3: CASSLARLPTTGELFF
V: TRBV7-3; D: .; size: .; J: TRBJ2-1; DNA: TGTGCCAGCAGCTTAGTAGGGCCGGGTGAGGAGTTCTTC; CDR3: CASSLVGPGEEFF
V: TRBV25-1; D: .; size: few; J: TRBJ2-3; DNA: TGTGCCAGCATCGATGGGGGTAGAGATACGCAGTATTTT; CDR3: CASIDGGRDTQYF
V: TRBV4-1; D: .; size: .; J: TRBJ2-5; DNA: TGCGCCAGCAGCCCAAACAGGGCAGGGACCCAGTACTTC; CDR3: CASSPNRAGTQYF
V: TRBV10-3; D: TRBD2; size: .; J: TRBJ2-1; DNA: TGTGCCATCAGTGAGTCCTACCTGGGGACTAGTTATGTTGAGCAGTTCTTC; CDR3: CAISESYLGTSYVEQFF
V: TRBV30; D: .; size: .; J: TRBJ2-1; DNA: TGTGCCTGGAGTGTAGGTTGGACTGGATCCAATGAGCAGTTCTTC; CDR3: CAWSVGWTGSNEQFF
V: TRBV24-1; D: TRBD2; size: few; J: TRBJ2-2; DNA: TGTGCCACCAGTGATTCCTTGGCTAGCGGGAGGTACACCGGGGAGCTGTTTTTT; CDR3: CATSDSLASGRYTGELFF
V: TRBV15; D: .; size: .; J: TRBJ2-2; DNA: TGTGCCACCAGCAGGGCTACCCAGAATCACGGGGAGCTGTTTTTT; CDR3: CATSRATQNHGELFF
V: TRBV7-6; D: .; size: .; J: TRBJ2-7; DNA: TGTGCCAGCAGCTTATGGCCGAAGCTACGGTGGGAGTCCCACGAGCAGTACTTC; CDR3: CASSLWPKLRWESHEQYF
V: TRBV10-3; D: .; size: .; J: TRBJ1-5; DNA: TGTGCCATCAGTGAGTCCCCAGGGATCAGCAATCAGCCCCAGCATTTT; CDR3: CAISESPGISNQPQHF
V: TRBV7-9; D: TRBD2; size: many; J: TRBJ2-1; DNA: TGTGCCAGCAGCCGAAGACTAGCGACGTACAATGAGCAGTTCTTC; CDR3: CASSRRLATYNEQFF
V: TRBV20-1; D: .; size: few; J: TRBJ1-4; DNA: TGCAGTGCTCTCCGAGGGGGATTAGGCCGGCTCAGTGAAAAACTGTTTTTT; CDR3: CSALRGGLGRLSEKLFF
V: TRBV27; D: .; size: few; J: TRBJ1-5; DNA: TGTGCCAGCAGCAAAACAGGGTTATTTCAGCCCCAGCATTTT; CDR3: CASSKTGLFQPQHF
V: TRBV24-1; D: TRBD2; size: few; J: TRBJ2-1; DNA: TGTGCCATCGGGGGGGAGGGCCGTCCTGAGCAGTTCTTC; CDR3: CAIGGEGRPEQFF
V: TRBV18; D: TRBD1; size: .; J: TRBJ2-7; DNA: TGTGCCAGCTCACTATACGGACAGGCCTACGAGCAGTACTTC; CDR3: CASSLYGQAYEQYF
V: TRBV20-1; D: .; size: few; J: TRBJ1-4; DNA: TGCAGTGCTAAACCGGGGGCTAATGAAAAACTGTTTTTT; CDR3: CSAKPGANEKLFF
V: TRBV5-1; D: .; size: many; J: TRBJ1-2; DNA: TGCGCCAGCAGCCTCGCAGGGGAGGTCTATGGCTACACCTTC; CDR3: CASSLAGEVYGYTF
V: TRBV12-3/TRBV12-4; D: TRBD2; size: .; J: TRBJ2-5; DNA: TGTGCCAGCAGGGGGACTAGCGGGAGCTTCGGCGTGGAGACCCAGTACTTC; CDR3: CASRGTSGSFGVETQYF
V: TRBV7-2; D: .; size: few; J: TRBJ2-5; DNA: TGTGCCAGCAGCTTAGTATTGTCGCAAGAGACCCAGTACTTC; CDR3: CASSLVLSQETQYF
V: TRBV9; D: TRBD2; size: .; J: TRBJ2-7; DNA: TGTGCCAGCAGCGTAGGCGGGGGGTTCAACGAGCAGTACTTC; CDR3: CASSVGGGFNEQYF
V: TRBV6-5; D: TRBD2; size: few; J: TRBJ2-7; DNA: TGTGCCAGCAGTCCGGGGGGATCCCCCTCCTACGAGCAGTACTTC; CDR3: CASSPGGSPSYEQYF
V: TRBV4-1; D: .; size: .; J: TRBJ2-4; DNA: TGCGCCAGCAGCCATCCCGGAGGGCCAAACATTCAGTACTTC; CDR3: CASSHPGGPNIQYF
V: TRBV5-1; D: .; size: many; J: TRBJ1-1; DNA: TGCGCCAGCAGCTTGGAGGGCACTGAAGCTTTCTTT; CDR3: CASSLEGTEAFF
V: TRBV7-8; D: TRBD2; size: few; J: TRBJ2-1; DNA: TGTGCCAGCAGCTTTAGGGCGGGAGACACCTACAATGAGCAGTTCTTC; CDR3: CASSFRAGDTYNEQFF
V: TRBV29-1; D: .; size: .; J: TRBJ1-1; DNA: TGCAGCGTTGAAGGCTCCCTAATGAACACTGAAGCTTTCTTT; CDR3: CSVEGSLMNTEAFF
V: TRBV12-3/TRBV12-4; D: .; size: .; J: TRBJ2-3; DNA: TGTGCCAGCAGTTTTGGGACTCTATACACAGATACGCAGTATTTT; CDR3: CASSFGTLYTDTQYF
V: TRBV12-3/TRBV12-4; D: TRBD1; size: .; J: TRBJ2-3; DNA: TGTGCCAGCAGTTTATTTCCGGGACAGGGGAGGGCAGATACGCAGTATTTT; CDR3: CASSLFPGQGRADTQYF
V: TRBV12-3/TRBV12-4; D: TRBD1; size: .; J: TRBJ1-1; DNA: TGTGCCAGCAGATGGAGACAGGGCCCTACTGAAGCTTTCTTT; CDR3: CASRWRQGPTEAFF
V: TRBV7-9; D: .; size: many; J: TRBJ2-3; DNA: TGTGCCAGCTCCAGGCCGATCAGCACAGATACGCAGTATTTT; CDR3: CASSRPISTDTQYF
V: TRBV4-3; D: .; size: .; J: TRBJ2-7; DNA: TGCGCCAGCAGCCAGTTGCCCGGGAGCTCCTACGAGCAGTACTTC; CDR3: CASSQLPGSSYEQYF
V: TRBV2; D: .; size: few; J: TRBJ2-7; DNA: TGTGCCAGCAGTGAAACCGAGGGATACTACGAGCAGTACTTC; CDR3: CASSETEGYYEQYF